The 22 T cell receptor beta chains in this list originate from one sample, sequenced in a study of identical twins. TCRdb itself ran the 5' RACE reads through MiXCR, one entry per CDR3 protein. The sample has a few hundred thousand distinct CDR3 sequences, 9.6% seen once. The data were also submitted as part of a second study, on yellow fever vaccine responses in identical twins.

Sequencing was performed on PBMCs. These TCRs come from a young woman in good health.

The CDR3: CASSPDWGPDTQYF. The CDR3 coding sequence is TGTGCCAGCAGCCCGGACTGGGGGCCAGATACGCAGTATTTT. V gene TRBV11-2 combines with J gene TRBJ2-3; a weak D match, TRBD1 (6 bases). The length of the CDR3 is 14 residues. Trimming shortened V by 5 bases and J by 4 bases, and 13 bases separated the two germline ends. Germline V gene sequence: CDR1 SGHAT, CDR2 FQNNGV.

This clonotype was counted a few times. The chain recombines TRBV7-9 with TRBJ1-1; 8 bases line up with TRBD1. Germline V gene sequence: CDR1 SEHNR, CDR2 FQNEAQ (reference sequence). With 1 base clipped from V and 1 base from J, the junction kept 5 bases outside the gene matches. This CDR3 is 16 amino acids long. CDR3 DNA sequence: TGTGCCAGCAGCTTAGGGACAGGGAGGGAGAACACTGAAGCTTTCTTT. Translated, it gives CASSLGTGRENTEAFF.

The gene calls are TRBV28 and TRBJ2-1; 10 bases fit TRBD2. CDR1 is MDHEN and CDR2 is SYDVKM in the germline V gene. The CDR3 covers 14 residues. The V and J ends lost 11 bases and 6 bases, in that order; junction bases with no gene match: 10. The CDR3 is CAGRAGGQINEQFF. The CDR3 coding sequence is TGTGCCGGACGAGCGGGAGGGCAAATCAATGAGCAGTTCTTC.

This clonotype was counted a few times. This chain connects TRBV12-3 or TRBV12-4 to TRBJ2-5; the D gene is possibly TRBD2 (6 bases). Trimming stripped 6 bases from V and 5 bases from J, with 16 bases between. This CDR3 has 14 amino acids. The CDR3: CASSRDDGRETQYF. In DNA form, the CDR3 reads TGTGCCAGCAGCCGGGACGATGGGAGGGAGACCCAGTACTTC.

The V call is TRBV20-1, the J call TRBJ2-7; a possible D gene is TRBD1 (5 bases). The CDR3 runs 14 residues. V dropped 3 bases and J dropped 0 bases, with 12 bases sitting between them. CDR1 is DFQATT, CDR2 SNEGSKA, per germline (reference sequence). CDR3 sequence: CSASLDDSSYEQYF. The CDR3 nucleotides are TGCAGTGCTAGTCTTGACGACAGCTCCTACGAGCAGTACTTC.

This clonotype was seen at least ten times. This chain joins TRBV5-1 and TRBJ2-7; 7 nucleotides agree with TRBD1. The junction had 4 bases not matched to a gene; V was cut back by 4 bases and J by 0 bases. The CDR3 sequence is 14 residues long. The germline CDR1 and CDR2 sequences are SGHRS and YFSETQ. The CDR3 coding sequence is TGCGCCAGCAGCATTTACAGGGGCTCCTACGAGCAGTACTTC. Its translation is CASSIYRGSYEQYF.

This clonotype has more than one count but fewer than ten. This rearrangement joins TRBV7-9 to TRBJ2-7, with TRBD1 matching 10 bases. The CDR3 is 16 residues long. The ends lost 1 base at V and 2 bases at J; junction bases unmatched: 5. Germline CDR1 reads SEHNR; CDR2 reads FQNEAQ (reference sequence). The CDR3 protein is CASSLGGTGVPYEQYF. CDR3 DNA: TGTGCCAGCAGCTTAGGGGGGACAGGGGTCCCCTACGAGCAGTACTTC.

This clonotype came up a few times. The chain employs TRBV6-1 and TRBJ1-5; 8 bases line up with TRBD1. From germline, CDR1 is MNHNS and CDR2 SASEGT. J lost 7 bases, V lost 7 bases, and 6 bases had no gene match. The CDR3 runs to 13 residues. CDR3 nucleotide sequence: TGTGCCAGCAAAGGACAGGGCGGGCAGCCCCAGCATTTT. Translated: CASKGQGGQPQHF.

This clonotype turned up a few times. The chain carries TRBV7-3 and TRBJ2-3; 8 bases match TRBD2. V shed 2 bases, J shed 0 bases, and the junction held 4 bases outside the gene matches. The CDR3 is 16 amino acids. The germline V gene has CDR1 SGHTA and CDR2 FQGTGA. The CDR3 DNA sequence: TGTGCCAGCAGCTTAGGTAGCGGGGAGAGCACAGATACGCAGTATTTT. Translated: CASSLGSGESTDTQYF.

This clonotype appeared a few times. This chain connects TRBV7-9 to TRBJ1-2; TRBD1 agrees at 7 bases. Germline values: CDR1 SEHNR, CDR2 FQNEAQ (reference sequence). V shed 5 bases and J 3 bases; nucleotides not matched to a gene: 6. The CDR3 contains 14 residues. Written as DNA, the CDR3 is TGTGCCAGCAGCGGGGGCAGGGGGGACTATGGCTACACCTTC. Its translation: CASSGGRGDYGYTF.

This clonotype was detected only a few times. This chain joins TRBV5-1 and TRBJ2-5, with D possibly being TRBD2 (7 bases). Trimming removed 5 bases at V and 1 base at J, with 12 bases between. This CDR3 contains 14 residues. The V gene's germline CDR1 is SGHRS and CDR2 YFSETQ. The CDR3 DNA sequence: TGCGCCAGCAGTTCTGGGGGGGCCCAAGAGACCCAGTACTTC. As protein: CASSSGGAQETQYF.

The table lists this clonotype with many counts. The CDR3 is CSVEVGTGYGYTF. CDR3 sequence (DNA): TGCAGCGTTGAAGTCGGGACGGGCTATGGCTACACCTTC. The chain has TRBV29-1 and TRBJ1-2, with D perhaps matching TRBD1 (5 bases). The CDR3 is 13 amino acids. Germline V gene sequence: CDR1 SQVTM, CDR2 ANQGSEA. V was pared by 1 base and J by 4 bases, with 10 bases between.

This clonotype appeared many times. CDR3 sequence: CASSPPGLAGLHEQFF. The CDR3 nucleotides are TGTGCCAGCTCACCGCCGGGACTAGCGGGACTACATGAGCAGTTCTTC. The chain is built from TRBV18 and TRBJ2-1, with 13 positions matching TRBD2. The CDR3 totals 16 residues. Trimming cost V 3 bases and J 8 bases; bases outside gene matches: 7. The germline CDR1 and CDR2 sequences are KGHSH and LQKENI.

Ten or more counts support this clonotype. This chain's CDR3 is CSVVLAGNTGELFF. As DNA, the CDR3 is TGCAGCGTCGTCCTGGCAGGGAACACCGGGGAGCTGTTTTTT. The chain carries TRBV29-1 and TRBJ2-2; no definite D call. This CDR3 comprises 14 residues. Per the germline V gene, CDR1 is SQVTM and CDR2 is ANQGSEA. Trimming left V 6 bases short and J 1 base short, with 12 bases between.

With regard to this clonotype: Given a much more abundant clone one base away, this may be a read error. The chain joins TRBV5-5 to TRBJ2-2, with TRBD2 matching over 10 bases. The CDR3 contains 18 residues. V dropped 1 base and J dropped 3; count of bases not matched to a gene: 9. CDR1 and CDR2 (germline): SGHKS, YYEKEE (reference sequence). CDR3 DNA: TGTGCCAGCAGCTTGTCGATTACTAGCGGGACATACACCGGGGAGCTGTTTTTT. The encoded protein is CASSLSITSGTYTGELFF.

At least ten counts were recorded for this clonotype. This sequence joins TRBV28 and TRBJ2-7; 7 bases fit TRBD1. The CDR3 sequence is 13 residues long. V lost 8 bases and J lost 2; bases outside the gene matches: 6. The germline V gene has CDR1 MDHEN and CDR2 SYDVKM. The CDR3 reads CASGRDRPYEQYF. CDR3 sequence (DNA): TGTGCCAGCGGACGGGACAGACCCTACGAGCAGTACTTC.

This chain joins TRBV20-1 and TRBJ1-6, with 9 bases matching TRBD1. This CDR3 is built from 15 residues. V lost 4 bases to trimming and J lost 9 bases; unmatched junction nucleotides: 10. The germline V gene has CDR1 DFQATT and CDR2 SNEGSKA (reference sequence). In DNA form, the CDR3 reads TGCAGTGCTAACCCGGGACAGGGAAATAGTTCACCCCTCCACTTT. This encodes CSANPGQGNSSPLHF.

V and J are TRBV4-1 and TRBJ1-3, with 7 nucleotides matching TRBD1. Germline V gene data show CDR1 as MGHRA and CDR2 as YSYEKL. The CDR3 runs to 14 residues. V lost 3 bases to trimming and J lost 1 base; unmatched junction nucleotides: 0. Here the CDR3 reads CASSQTGSGNTIYF. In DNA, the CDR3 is TGCGCCAGCAGCCAGACAGGGTCTGGAAACACCATATATTTT.

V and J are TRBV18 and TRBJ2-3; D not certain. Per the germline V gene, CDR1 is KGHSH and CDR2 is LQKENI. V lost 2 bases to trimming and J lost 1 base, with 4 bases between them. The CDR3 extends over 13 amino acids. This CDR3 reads CASSPGRTDTQYF. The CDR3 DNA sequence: TGTGCCAGCTCACCAGGCCGCACAGATACGCAGTATTTT.

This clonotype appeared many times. In nucleotides, the CDR3 is TGTGCCAGCACCAGACAGAGTCTGAACACTGAAGCTTTCTTT. It translates to CASTRQSLNTEAFF. The V gene is TRBV12-3 or TRBV12-4, the J gene TRBJ1-1; possibly TRBD1 for D (5 bases). The CDR3 extends over 14 amino acids. V was clipped by 7 bases and J by 0 bases, with 12 bases between them.

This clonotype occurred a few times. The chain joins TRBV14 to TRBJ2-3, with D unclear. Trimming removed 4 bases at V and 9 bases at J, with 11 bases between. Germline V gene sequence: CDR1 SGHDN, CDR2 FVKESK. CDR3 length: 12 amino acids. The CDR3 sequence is CASSPSRWTQYF. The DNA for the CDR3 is TGTGCCAGCAGCCCAAGTAGGTGGACGCAGTATTTT.

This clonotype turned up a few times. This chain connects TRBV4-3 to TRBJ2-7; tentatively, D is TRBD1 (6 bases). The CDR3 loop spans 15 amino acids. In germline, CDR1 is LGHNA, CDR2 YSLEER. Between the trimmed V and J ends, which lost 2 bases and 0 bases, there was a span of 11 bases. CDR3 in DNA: TGCGCCAGCAGCCAAACAGGGTATGGCTCCTACGAGCAGTACTTC. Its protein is CASSQTGYGSYEQYF.